The 24 T cell receptor beta chains below come from one sample, sequenced in a study of CD8 T cells in Susac syndrome. An amount of RNA that ranged from roughly 0.45 to 1 ug was reverse transcribed with random hexamers. From the immunoSEQ multiplex PCR reads, TCRdb called clonotypes with MiXCR, one entry per CDR3 protein. The data hold some 130,000 distinct CDR3 sequences, with 85% to 95% observed a single time. The source material was CD8+ T cells from PBMCs. The receptor set was obtained from a human donor with Susac syndrome.

The chain carries TRBV29-1 and TRBJ2-7, with 9 bases that match TRBD1. The CDR3 sequence is 14 residues long. Germline CDR1 is SQVTM and CDR2 is ANQGSEA. The trim removed 1 base at V and 1 base at J, leaving 2 bases unmatched. CDR3 DNA sequence: TGCAGCGTTGAAGGGACAGGGGAGTCCTACGAGCAGTACTTC. Residues: CSVEGTGESYEQYF.

This chain connects TRBV9 to TRBJ2-1; 7 bases fit TRBD2. Germline V gene data show CDR1 as SGDLS and CDR2 as YYNGEE. The V gene end was trimmed by 7 bases and the J gene end by 0 bases; junction bases not matched to a gene: 1. This CDR3 region has 13 residues. The CDR3 sequence: CASGGSSYNEQFF. The CDR3 DNA reads TGTGCCAGCGGCGGGAGCTCCTACAATGAGCAGTTCTTC.

In its sample, this clonotype was seen once. The chain combines TRBV11-2 with TRBJ1-5; a possible D gene is TRBD1 (5 bases). Germline lookup yields CDR1 SGHAT and CDR2 FQNNGV. The CDR3 loop spans 15 amino acids. The V end lost 1 base, the J end lost 3 bases, and 10 bases lay between the germline ends. As DNA, the CDR3 is TGTGCCAGCAGCTTAGTTGGGGCTGTCAATCAGCCCCAGCATTTT. The encoded protein is CASSLVGAVNQPQHF.

This chain links TRBV14 with TRBJ2-1; D ambiguous. The V and J ends lost 1 base and 15 bases respectively, with 10 bases between them. This CDR3 contains 11 residues. Germline assignment: CDR1 SGHDN and CDR2 FVKESK. CDR3 in amino acids: CASSQGQDPFF. The CDR3 DNA sequence: TGTGCCAGCAGCCAAGGGCAGGATCCGTTCTTC. Filled out from reference TRBV14 and TRBJ2-1, the complete variable domain reads EAGVTQFPSHSVIEKGQTVTLRCDPISGHDNLYWYRRVMGKEIKFLLHFVKESKQDESGMPNNRFLAERTGGTYSTLKVQPAELEDSGVYFCASSQGQDPFFGPGTRLTVL.

This clonotype was counted a single time. The J gene is TRBJ2-7, the V gene TRBV28; TRBD2 agrees at 13 bases. Per germline, CDR1 MDHEN and CDR2 SYDVKM. Trimming at V came to 6 bases and at J to 1 base, leaving 9 bases not matched to a gene. The CDR3 runs to 17 residues. CDR3 region: CASRTSGRAYNSYEQYF. In DNA, the CDR3 is TGTGCCAGCAGAACTAGCGGGAGGGCCTATAATTCCTACGAGCAGTACTTC.

This chain connects TRBV27 to TRBJ1-4; the D gene is possibly TRBD1 (5 bases). Looked up from germline, CDR1 is MNHEY and CDR2 is SMNVEV (reference sequence). The CDR3 sequence is 13 residues long. Trimming stripped 4 bases from V and 7 bases from J, with 10 bases between. The CDR3 sequence is CASSWGGTEKLFF. The CDR3 DNA sequence: TGTGCCAGCAGTTGGGGGGGGACTGAAAAACTGTTTTTT.

The chain has TRBV20-1 and TRBJ2-3; D ambiguous. The V end was cut by 6 bases, the J end by 1 base, with 14 bases between. The CDR3 runs 14 residues. Germline assignment: CDR1 DFQATT and CDR2 SNEGSKA (reference sequence). The CDR3 coding sequence is TGCAGTGCAAACTCTGAGCCTGGCACAGATACGCAGTATTTT. This codes for CSANSEPGTDTQYF.

The chain links TRBV13 to TRBJ2-1; D might be TRBD1 or TRBD2, each matching 6 bases. The CDR3 contains 11 residues. CDR1 is PRHDT, CDR2 FYEKMQ, per germline (reference sequence). Trimming cost V 5 bases and J 9 bases, with 8 bases left between them. The CDR3 sequence: CASSRGAEQFF. DNA of the CDR3: TGTGCCAGCAGCAGGGGGGCTGAGCAGTTCTTC. Using reference TRBV13 and TRBJ2-1 for the parts outside the CDR3, the full variable domain is AAGVIQSPRHLIKEKRETATLKCYPIPRHDTVYWYQQGPGQDPQFLISFYEKMQSDKGSIPDRFSAQQFSDYHSELNMSSLELGDSALYFCASSRGAEQFFGPGTRLTVL.

This clonotype was seen a single time. The gene calls are TRBV20-1 and TRBJ2-1; D might be TRBD1 (6 bases). Trimming left V 6 bases short and J 9 bases short, with 18 bases between. Germline-derived CDR1 and CDR2 are DFQATT and SNEGSKA (reference sequence). CDR3 length: 13 amino acids. This CDR3 reads CSAPRGAQGEQFF. CDR3 nucleotides: TGCAGTGCCCCAAGGGGAGCACAGGGTGAGCAGTTCTTC.

The rearrangement uses TRBV4-1 and TRBJ1-2; the D is unclear. From germline, CDR1 is MGHRA and CDR2 YSYEKL. There are 17 residues in the CDR3. Trimming removed 1 base at V and 8 bases at J, with 23 bases between. The DNA of the CDR3 is TGCGCCAGCAGCCAAGGGTTCTGGCATCTACGAGTGTGGGGCTACACCTTC. Translated: CASSQGFWHLRVWGYTF.

The chain recombines TRBV19 with TRBJ2-1; TRBD1 might be the D (5 bases). This CDR3 has 13 residues. The V end was cut by 3 bases, the J end by 7 bases, with 10 bases between. The germline V gene encodes CDR1 LNHDA and CDR2 SQIVND (reference sequence). CDR3 sequence (DNA): TGTGCCAGTAGTATGATAAGGGGAAATGAGCAGTTCTTC. This codes for CASSMIRGNEQFF.

The genes are TRBV20-1 and TRBJ2-5; D unclear. In germline, CDR1 is DFQATT, CDR2 SNEGSKA (reference sequence). The CDR3 consists of 14 residues. V was cut by 6 bases and J by 0 bases, with 14 bases left in between. The CDR3 loop is CSAPLPTNQETQYF. In DNA, the CDR3 is TGCAGTGCCCCTCTCCCGACCAACCAAGAGACCCAGTACTTC.

The chain is built from TRBV5-1 and TRBJ2-1; 7 bases are a match to TRBD2. V lost 0 bases to trimming and J lost 3 bases; unmatched junction nucleotides: 3. The CDR3 has 15 amino acids. Germline V CDR1 and CDR2: SGHRS, YFSETQ. The CDR3 DNA reads TGCGCCAGCAGCTTGGAACTAGCGCTCTACAATGAGCAGTTCTTC. It is translated as CASSLELALYNEQFF.

The V call is TRBV5-4, the J call TRBJ2-7; TRBD2 matches 12 bases. CDR1 and CDR2 from the germline V gene are SGHNT and YYREEE (reference sequence). Germline trimming cut 4 bases from V and 3 bases from J; bases unmatched to any gene: 5. The CDR3 is made up of 15 amino acids. The CDR3 sequence is CASSPETSGGYEQYF. CDR3 in DNA: TGTGCCAGCAGCCCTGAGACTAGCGGGGGCTACGAGCAGTACTTC. The full variable domain, completed using reference TRBV5-4 and TRBJ2-7, is ETGVTQSPTHLIKTRGQQVTLRCSSQSGHNTVSWYQQALGQGPQFIFQYYREEENGRGNFPPRFSGLQFPNYSSELNVNALELDDSALYLCASSPETSGGYEQYFGPGTRLTVT.

V and J are TRBV19 and TRBJ1-2; D is uncertain. V lost 1 base, J lost 0 bases, and 6 bases lay in between. The CDR3 length is 14 residues. Per germline, CDR1 LNHDA and CDR2 SQIVND (reference sequence). CDR3 amino acids: CASSIGSSNYGYTF. In DNA, the CDR3 is TGTGCCAGTAGTATAGGCAGCTCTAACTATGGCTACACCTTC. Filled out from reference TRBV19 and TRBJ1-2, the complete variable domain reads DGGITQSPKYLFRKEGQNVTLSCEQNLNHDAMYWYRQDPGQGLRLIYYSQIVNDFQKGDIAEGYSVSREKKESFPLTVTSAQKNPTAFYLCASSIGSSNYGYTFGSGTRLTVV.

This chain uses TRBV6-1 with TRBJ2-4; D is ambiguous. The CDR3 length is 12 residues. The ends were cut back, 5 bases at V and 6 bases at J, with 8 bases in the middle. The germline V gene encodes CDR1 MNHNS and CDR2 SASEGT. This chain's CDR3 is CASSPSRNIQYF. The CDR3 DNA reads TGTGCCAGCAGTCCCTCCAGAAACATTCAGTACTTC.

The V and J genes are TRBV29-1 and TRBJ1-1; maybe TRBD1 (6 bases). The germline V gene encodes CDR1 SQVTM and CDR2 ANQGSEA. Trimming shortened V by 3 bases and J by 0 bases, and 8 bases separated the two germline ends. The CDR3 runs to 13 residues. Here the CDR3 DNA reads TGCAGCGTTGAGCAGGGGTTGAACACTGAAGCTTTCTTT. This translates into CSVEQGLNTEAFF.

The chain combines TRBV3-1 with TRBJ2-3; 10 bases agree with TRBD2. The CDR3 has 15 amino acids. The trim removed 5 bases at V and 3 bases at J, leaving 5 bases unmatched. Germline values: CDR1 LGHDT, CDR2 YNNKEL (reference sequence). The CDR3 coding sequence is TGTGCCAGCAGCGAAGCGGGAGGGCCTACAGATACGCAGTATTTT. It yields the protein CASSEAGGPTDTQYF.

The chain uses TRBV29-1 and TRBJ2-5; no reliable D call. The length of the CDR3 is 14 residues. V dropped 5 bases and J dropped 2 bases, with 15 bases sitting between them. Germline lookup yields CDR1 SQVTM and CDR2 ANQGSEA. CDR3 loop: CSVSSPRRQETQYF. CDR3 bases: TGCAGCGTTTCTTCCCCGAGGCGGCAAGAGACCCAGTACTTC.

This chain joins TRBV6-1 and TRBJ2-1, with TRBD1 matching 11 bases. The length of the CDR3 is 18 residues. Germline V CDR1 and CDR2: MNHNS, SASEGT. V shed 6 bases and J 4 bases; nucleotides not matched to a gene: 14. The CDR3 DNA sequence: TGTGCCAGCAGCCTGAGTGCGTGGGGACAGGGGGTATACAATGAGCAGTTCTTC. The encoded protein is CASSLSAWGQGVYNEQFF.

The rearrangement links TRBV5-1 to TRBJ2-5, with 12 bases fitting TRBD2. Trimming at V came to 4 bases and at J to 5 bases, leaving 6 bases not matched to a gene. Germline CDR1 is SGHRS and CDR2 is YFSETQ. CDR3 size: 15 residues. The CDR3 sequence is CASSNGLAGWETQYF. The CDR3 nucleotides read TGCGCCAGCAGCAACGGACTAGCGGGATGGGAGACCCAGTACTTC.

The chain is built from TRBV27 and TRBJ1-5; 8 bases agree with TRBD1. V trimming: 1 base; J trimming: 5 bases; junction bases outside the gene matches: 4. Germline V gene lookup returns CDR1 MNHEY and CDR2 SMNVEV (reference sequence). The CDR3 has 15 residues. This CDR3 is CASSLYLTGDQPQHF. The CDR3 nucleotides read TGTGCCAGCAGTTTATATTTGACAGGGGATCAGCCCCAGCATTTT.

This chain connects TRBV6-5 to TRBJ2-1, with 7 nucleotides matching TRBD1. Trimming cost V 0 bases and J 2 bases; bases outside gene matches: 1. Germline-derived CDR1 and CDR2 are MNHEY and SVGAGI. CDR3 length: 15 residues. The CDR3 loop reads CASSYSGQPYNEQFF. The CDR3 DNA reads as TGTGCCAGCAGTTACTCGGGACAGCCCTACAATGAGCAGTTCTTC.

V gene TRBV11-2 combines with J gene TRBJ2-7; D is possibly TRBD1 or TRBD2 (5 bases each). V lost 1 base to trimming and J lost 3 bases, with 13 bases between them. Germline V gene sequence: CDR1 SGHAT, CDR2 FQNNGV. CDR3 length: 15 amino acids. Here the CDR3 reads CASSLGPGPGYEQYF. For the CDR3, the DNA is TGTGCCAGCAGCTTAGGACCGGGACCCGGCTACGAGCAGTACTTC.